One sample yielded the 19 T cell receptor beta chains listed below, sequenced in a study of CXCR3-negative and CXCR3-positive naive CD8 T cells. Libraries were UMI-labeled 5' RACE TRB cDNA. For each CDR3 protein, TCRdb gives one entry from its re-call of the 5' RACE reads, without DNA. The sample has 100,000 to 150,000 distinct CDR3 sequences; the top ten hold 0.45% to 0.55%. Sequencing used naive CXCR3- CD8+ T cells from blood. The subset here: CD45RO-CCR7+CD27+CD95- naive CD8+ T cells lacking CXCR3 (TNR3-). The source is a human donor in good health. Some clones in this sample may be carry-over from other donors' samples.

The chain links TRBV12-3 or TRBV12-4 to TRBJ2-7. This CDR3 spans 13 amino acids. CDR3 in amino acids: CASSLGRSYEQYF.

The V gene is TRBV7-9, the J gene TRBJ2-7; no DNA is available, so the TRBD1 call from TCRdb remains unchecked. The CDR3 is 16 amino acids. Germline loops: CDR1 SEHNR, CDR2 FQNEAQ (reference sequence). The CDR3 reads CASSSVQGTSPYEQYF. Using reference TRBV7-9 and TRBJ2-7 for the parts outside the CDR3, the full variable domain is DTGVSQNPRHKITKRGQNVTFRCDPISEHNRLYWYRQTLGQGPEFLTYFQNEAQLEKSRLLSDRFSAERPKGSFSTLEIQRTEQGDSAMYLCASSSVQGTSPYEQYFGPGTRLTVT.

The rearrangement links TRBV5-1 to TRBJ2-5; the TRBD1 assignment by TCRdb is unverifiable without DNA. Looked up from germline, CDR1 is SGHRS and CDR2 is YFSETQ. The CDR3 runs 17 residues. Here the CDR3 reads CASSLRGGLGDQETQYF.

The chain couples TRBV12-3 or TRBV12-4 to TRBJ2-5; TCRdb outputs TRBD2, but without DNA this stays unchecked. CDR3 length equals 15 residues. The CDR3 loop is CASSSSGTLQETQYF.

This sequence joins TRBV9 and TRBJ1-5; TCRdb's D call, TRBD1, is unchecked because there is no DNA. Germline V lookup: CDR1 SGDLS, CDR2 YYNGEE. CDR3 length: 15 residues. CDR3 sequence: CASGTGPYSNQPQHF.

J is TRBJ2-7 and V is TRBV7-9; lacking DNA, the TRBD1 call made by TCRdb goes unchecked. The CDR3 is 14 amino acids. Looked up from germline, CDR1 is SEHNR and CDR2 is FQNEAQ (reference sequence). The CDR3 sequence is CASSSTGVTYEQYF.

The chain carries TRBV2 and TRBJ2-1; TCRdb names TRBD1, which stays unverified in the absence of DNA. Germline-derived CDR1 and CDR2 are SNHLY and FYNNEI. CDR3 size: 17 residues. CDR3 sequence reads: CASSERLDRVPYNEQFF.

This chain joins TRBV7-9 and TRBJ2-2; absent DNA, TCRdb's TRBD1 call cannot be checked. This CDR3 is built from 17 residues. Germline V lookup: CDR1 SEHNR, CDR2 FQNEAQ (reference sequence). The CDR3 sequence: CASSLTKPGTNTGELFF.

The chain is built from TRBV7-9 and TRBJ1-5. Germline V CDR1 and CDR2: SEHNR, FQNEAQ (reference sequence). The length of the CDR3 is 14 residues. The CDR3: CASSLVARDQPQHF. Based on the CDR3 plus reference TRBV7-9 and TRBJ1-5, the full variable domain is DTGVSQNPRHKITKRGQNVTFRCDPISEHNRLYWYRQTLGQGPEFLTYFQNEAQLEKSRLLSDRFSAERPKGSFSTLEIQRTEQGDSAMYLCASSLVARDQPQHFGDGTRLSIL.

The rearrangement uses TRBV12-3 or TRBV12-4 and TRBJ1-5. The CDR3 loop spans 14 amino acids. The CDR3 is CASTLSGPNQPQHF.

The chain carries TRBV28 and TRBJ2-7; TCRdb's D gene call, TRBD1, goes unchecked for lack of DNA. The length of the CDR3 is 15 residues. Germline CDR1 reads MDHEN; CDR2 reads SYDVKM. This chain's CDR3 is CASSLYRGQDYEQYF.

The genes are TRBV5-1 and TRBJ2-1; TCRdb picks TRBD2, but there is no DNA to check that call. Germline CDR1 and CDR2: SGHRS and YFSETQ. This CDR3 region has 15 residues. The CDR3 loop reads CASSTGLAAYNEQFF.

The rearrangement joins TRBV2 to TRBJ2-1; TCRdb's D call of TRBD2 is untestable without DNA. The CDR3 spans 15 residues. Germline V lookup: CDR1 SNHLY, CDR2 FYNNEI. CDR3 in amino acids: CAGTSGRAAYNEQFF. The whole variable domain, remainder taken from reference TRBV2 and TRBJ2-1, is EPEVTQTPSHQVTQMGQEVILRCVPISNHLYFYWYRQILGQKVEFLVSFYNNEISEKSEIFDDQFSVERPDGSNFTLKIRSTKLEDSAMYFCAGTSGRAAYNEQFFGPGTRLTVL.

The chain carries TRBV29-1 and TRBJ2-2; the D call from TCRdb, TRBD2, cannot be confirmed without DNA. This CDR3 region has 15 residues. Germline-derived CDR1 and CDR2 are SQVTM and ANQGSEA. CDR3 residues: CSVTISGSETGELFF.

The gene calls are TRBV28 and TRBJ2-7; TCRdb selects TRBD1, and the lack of DNA leaves this call unchecked. Germline CDR1 reads MDHEN; CDR2 reads SYDVKM. This CDR3 spans 14 amino acids. CDR3 amino acids: CASSFYQDSYEQYF. The entire variable domain, with the rest obtained from reference TRBV28 and TRBJ2-7, is as follows: DVKVTQSSRYLVKRTGEKVFLECVQDMDHENMFWYRQDPGLGLRLIYFSYDVKMKEKGDIPEGYSVSREKKERFSLILESASTNQTSMYLCASSFYQDSYEQYFGPGTRLTVT.

The V gene is TRBV12-3 or TRBV12-4, the J gene TRBJ2-4; as DNA is missing, the TRBD1 call by TCRdb cannot be tested. This CDR3 has 14 residues. The CDR3 sequence: CASSTGGGKNIQYF.

The chain uses TRBV12-3 or TRBV12-4 and TRBJ2-5; TCRdb's D call, TRBD2, is unchecked because there is no DNA. The CDR3 is made up of 14 amino acids. This chain's CDR3 is CASSKLEGIETQYF.

The CDR3 sequence is CASSEGLAHYEQYF. The V and J genes are TRBV6-6 and TRBJ2-7; TCRdb outputs TRBD2, but without DNA this stays unchecked. There are 14 residues in the CDR3. Germline assignment: CDR1 MNHNY and CDR2 SVGAGI (reference sequence).

The chain combines TRBV9 with TRBJ2-4; TCRdb reports TRBD1, a call that lacks DNA to check it against. The germline V gene encodes CDR1 SGDLS and CDR2 YYNGEE. CDR3 length: 14 amino acids. CDR3 protein: CASSAPQGPDIQYF.